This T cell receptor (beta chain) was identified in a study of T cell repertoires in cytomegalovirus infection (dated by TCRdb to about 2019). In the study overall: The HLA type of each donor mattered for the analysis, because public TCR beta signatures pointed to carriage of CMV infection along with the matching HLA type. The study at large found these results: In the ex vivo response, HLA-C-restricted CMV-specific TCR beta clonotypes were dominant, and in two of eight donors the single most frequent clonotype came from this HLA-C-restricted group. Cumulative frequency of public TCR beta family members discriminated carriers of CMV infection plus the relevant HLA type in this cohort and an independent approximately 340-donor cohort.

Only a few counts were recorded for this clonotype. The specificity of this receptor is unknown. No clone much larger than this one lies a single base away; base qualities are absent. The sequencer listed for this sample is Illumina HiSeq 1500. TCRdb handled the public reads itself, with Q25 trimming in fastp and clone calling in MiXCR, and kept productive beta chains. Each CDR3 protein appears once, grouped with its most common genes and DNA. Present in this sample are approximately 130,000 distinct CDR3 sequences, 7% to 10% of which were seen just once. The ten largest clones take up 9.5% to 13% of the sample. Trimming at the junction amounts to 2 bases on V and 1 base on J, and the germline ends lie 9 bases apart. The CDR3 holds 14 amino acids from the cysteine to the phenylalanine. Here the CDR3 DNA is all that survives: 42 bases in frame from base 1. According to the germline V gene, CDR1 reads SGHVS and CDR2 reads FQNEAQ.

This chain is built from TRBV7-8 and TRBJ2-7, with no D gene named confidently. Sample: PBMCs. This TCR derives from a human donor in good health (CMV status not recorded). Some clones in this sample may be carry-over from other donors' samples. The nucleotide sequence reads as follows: TGTGCCAGCAGCTTACCAGACTTTTCCTACGAGCAGTACTTC. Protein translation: CASSLPDFSYEQYF.